The subject of this entry is one T cell receptor (beta chain). The CDR3 loop spans 17 amino acids. Germline CDR1 MDHEN, CDR2 SYDVKM. V lost 5 bases to trimming and J lost 0 bases, with 17 bases between them. As handled by the study authors: The authors estimated nucleated cell counts from reference gene primer amplification. Sequencing was performed with immunoSEQ multiplex PCR; in TCRdb, only in-frame clones are kept and a portion is missing. The V and J calls and the clone size are those of that table, but D and trimming were determined from the DNA. The data contain approximately 88,000 clones, around three quarters of them singletons. This record belongs to a study of blood T cell repertoires in COVID-19. About the research overall: From the United States, Italy and Spain came samples of acute and convalescent COVID-19.

The origin of this receptor is a human donor in a cohort sampled during active COVID-19. The rearrangement joins TRBV28 to TRBJ1-5; possibly TRBD1 for D (5 bases). The sample consisted of peripheral blood. For the CDR3, the DNA is TGTGCCAGCAGTCCCCCTCCGGGAGGGGCTAGCAATCAGCCCCAGCATTTT. Amino acids: CASSPPPGGASNQPQHF.